The T cell receptor beta chain described here comes from a study of Ad26.COV2.S vaccination and SARS-CoV-2 variants. Produced via immunoSEQ multiplex PCR; TCRdb's table is partial and in-frame only. Of about 430,000 clones listed, 75% to 95% are singletons. Treatment noted: roughly 18 received Ad26.COV2.S at low or high dose, single or two shots; about 5 received placebo; per-sample allocation not given. The investigators took samples on day 63 after the first vaccine or placebo injection. Broader study findings: Researchers reported similar non-spike TCR breadth in vaccine and placebo recipients.

A remark on this clone: The antigen is undetermined.

This CDR3 spans 15 amino acids. Germline CDR1 and CDR2: SGHDT and YYEEEE. J was trimmed by 0 bases and V by 0 bases; bases with no gene match: 1. V usage is TRBV5-6 and J usage is TRBJ1-1, with TRBD1 matching 8 bases. The material sequenced was peripheral blood, taken in a trial of Ad26.COV2.S vaccine versus placebo. The sequence derives from a person between 18 and 65 years old who received the Ad26.COV2.S COVID-19 vaccine or a placebo. CDR3 in amino acids: CASSLGQGMNTEAFF. The CDR3 nucleotides are TGTGCCAGCAGCTTGGGACAGGGGATGAACACTGAAGCTTTCTTT.